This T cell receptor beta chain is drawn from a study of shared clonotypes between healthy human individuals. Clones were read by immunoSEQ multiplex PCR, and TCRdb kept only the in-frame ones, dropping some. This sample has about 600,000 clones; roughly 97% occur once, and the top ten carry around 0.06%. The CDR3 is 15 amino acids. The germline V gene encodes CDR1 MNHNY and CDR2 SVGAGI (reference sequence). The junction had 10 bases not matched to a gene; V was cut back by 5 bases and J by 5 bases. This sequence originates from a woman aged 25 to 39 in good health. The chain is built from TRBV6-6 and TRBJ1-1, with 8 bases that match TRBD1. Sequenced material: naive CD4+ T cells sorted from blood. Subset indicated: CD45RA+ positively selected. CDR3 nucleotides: TGTGCCAGCAGTATATCTCAGGGGGCGAGAACTGAAGCTTTCTTT. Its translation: CASSISQGARTEAFF.